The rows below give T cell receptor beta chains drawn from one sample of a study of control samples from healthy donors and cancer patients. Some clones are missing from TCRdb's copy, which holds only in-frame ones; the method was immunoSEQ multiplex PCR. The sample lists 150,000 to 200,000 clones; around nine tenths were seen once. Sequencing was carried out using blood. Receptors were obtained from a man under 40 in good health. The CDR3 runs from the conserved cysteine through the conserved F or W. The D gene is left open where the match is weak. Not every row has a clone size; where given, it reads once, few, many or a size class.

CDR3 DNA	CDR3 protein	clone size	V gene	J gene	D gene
TGCAGCGTTGAAGGTTTACGGGAGGGCCAATCCGCCTACGAGCAGTACTTC	CSVEGLREGQSAYEQYF	NA	TRBV29-1	TRBJ2-7	TRBD2
TGTGCCAGCAGCTTTGGGGGACAGGGGTACGCTGAAGCTTTCTTT	CASSFGGQGYAEAFF	NA	TRBV5-5	TRBJ1-1	TRBD1
TGTGCCAGCAGCCCTCAGCTAGGGGCCGGGGAGCTATTTTTT	CASSPQLGAGELFF	NA	TRBV4-2	TRBJ2-2	NA
TGTGCCAGCAGCTTCCAAACCGGGACAGCTTTTGAAAAACTGTTTTTT	CASSFQTGTAFEKLFF	NA	TRBV5-5	TRBJ1-4	TRBD1
TGTGCCAGCAGCCTAAGGGCCTTGGTGGATGGGGAACTGTTTTTT	CASSLRALVDGELFF	NA	TRBV7-9	TRBJ1-4	NA
TGCAGTGCTAGTAGTCTCTATAGTGAAGCTTTCTTT	CSASSLYSEAFF	NA	TRBV20-1	TRBJ1-1	NA
TGCGCCAGCAGCTTGGCCCTAAGCCAGCAGGGAGGAAAAAACTATGGCTACACCTTC	CASSLALSQQGGKNYGYTF	NA	TRBV5-1	TRBJ1-2	NA
TGTGCCAGCAGCCCGGGACCGCTTCAGCCCCAGCATTTT	CASSPGPLQPQHF	NA	TRBV6-5	TRBJ1-5	NA
TGTGCCAGCAGTCTTGACAGGGCGGGGGATCAGCCCCAGCATTTT	CASSLDRAGDQPQHF	NA	TRBV28	TRBJ1-5	TRBD1
TGTGCCAGCAGTTTATCGAGGACAGTATTCACTAGCACAGATACGCAGTATTTT	CASSLSRTVFTSTDTQYF	NA	TRBV27	TRBJ2-3	NA
TGTGCCAGCAGCCCCCTGGGACACGGAAATCAGCCCCAGCATTTT	CASSPLGHGNQPQHF	NA	TRBV5-8	TRBJ1-5	NA
TGTGCCAGCAGTCTACACTTGAGCGGGGGGGCGATCGGGAGCACAGATACGCAGTATTTT	CASSLHLSGGAIGSTDTQYF	once	TRBV6-2/TRBV6-3	TRBJ2-3	TRBD2
TGTGCCAGCAGCCCATGGAGTTCTAATGAGCAGTTCTTC	CASSPWSSNEQFF	NA	TRBV7-9	TRBJ2-1	NA
TGTGCCAGTAGTATCAGGTCCTATGGCTACACCTTC	CASSIRSYGYTF	few	TRBV19	TRBJ1-2	NA
TGCGCCAGCAGCTTGGGGGGGACTACGAACACCGGGGAGCTGTTTTTT	CASSLGGTTNTGELFF	NA	TRBV5-1	TRBJ2-2	TRBD2
TGTGCAAGTCGCTTAGATTTCCCCCGACCAAAGGCGCAAGAGACCCAGTACTTC	CASRLDFPRPKAQETQYF	few	TRBV12-2	TRBJ2-5	NA
TGTGCCAGTAGTATTGGTCTAGCGAGGAGGAATGAGCAGTTCTTC	CASSIGLARRNEQFF	NA	TRBV19	TRBJ2-1	NA
TGTGCCAGCAGCTTGAGTGGCGGGATCGGAGGCTACACCTTC	CASSLSGGIGGYTF	NA	TRBV5-4	TRBJ1-2	NA
TGTGCCACCAGTTTGGGCAGCACGTGGACCCAGTACTTC	CATSLGSTWTQYF	NA	TRBV24-1	TRBJ2-5	NA
TGTGCCAGCAGCCCGCGACTAGCGGGGGGCCAGAGCTACGAGCAGTACTTC	CASSPRLAGGQSYEQYF	NA	TRBV9	TRBJ2-7	TRBD2
TGTGCCAGCAGCCAAAAATTCGACGGGGACTCCTACAATGAGCAGTTCTTC	CASSQKFDGDSYNEQFF	NA	TRBV14	TRBJ2-1	NA
TGTGCCAGCAGTTACCCCCGGGGGACGGGCACTGAAGCTTTCTTT	CASSYPRGTGTEAFF	NA	TRBV6-5	TRBJ1-1	NA
TGTGCCAGCACCCTCGGGGGGACCCCTTTCTACGAGCAGTACTTC	CASTLGGTPFYEQYF	NA	TRBV11-2	TRBJ2-7	TRBD2
TGTGCCATCAGTGAGTCTTCGCTCGCGGGAGGGCCGGACGGGGAGCTGTTTTTT	CAISESSLAGGPDGELFF	NA	TRBV10-3	TRBJ2-2	TRBD2
TGTGCCAGCAGTCCTTCCCAGGGGGCTGGAGAGACCCAGTACTTC	CASSPSQGAGETQYF	NA	TRBV6-5	TRBJ2-5	TRBD1
TGTGCCAGCAGGGGGCCCTCTGGGGACACTGAAGCTTTCTTT	CASRGPSGDTEAFF	NA	TRBV27	TRBJ1-1	NA
TGCAGCGTTGTACAGGGAAGCTACACCTTC	CSVVQGSYTF	NA	TRBV29-1	TRBJ1-2	NA
TGTGCCACCAGTGATCGGCGGGGGGGAAGGGAGACCCAGTACTTC	CATSDRRGGRETQYF	NA	TRBV24-1	TRBJ2-5	TRBD2
TGTGCCAGCAACCCGAGGACACAGGGGGCAGGTACTGAAGCTTTCTTT	CASNPRTQGAGTEAFF	NA	TRBV5-4	TRBJ1-1	TRBD1
TGTGCCAGCAGTTACAATTCAGATAGCAATCAGCCCCAGCATTTT	CASSYNSDSNQPQHF	NA	TRBV6-6	TRBJ1-5	NA
TGTGCCGCTACGGGTAACTATGGCTACACCTTC	CAATGNYGYTF	NA	TRBV25-1	TRBJ1-2	NA
TGTGCCAGCTCTCCCCCAGGGTACCAAGAGACCCAGTACTTC	CASSPPGYQETQYF	NA	TRBV14	TRBJ2-5	NA
TGTGCCAGTAGTCTAGCGGGAGGAACCGGGGAGCTGTTTTTT	CASSLAGGTGELFF	NA	TRBV19	TRBJ2-2	TRBD2
TGTGCCAGCAGCCAACTTTCCTGGGGGGGCACTGAAGCTTTCTTT	CASSQLSWGGTEAFF	NA	TRBV4-2	TRBJ1-1	NA
TGTGCCAGCAGCTTAACAGGGGCCGGGGGGAAGACCCAGTACTTC	CASSLTGAGGKTQYF	NA	TRBV28	TRBJ2-5	NA
TGCGCCAGCAGCTTGGAGGCAGTGAACTATGGCTACACCTTC	CASSLEAVNYGYTF	NA	TRBV5-1	TRBJ1-2	NA
TGCGCCAGCAGCACTAGCGGGGGGGCAGGAGAGACCCAGTACTTC	CASSTSGGAGETQYF	once	TRBV5-1	TRBJ2-5	TRBD2
TGCGCCAGCAGCGGACAGGGGGCAACTGAAGCTTTCTTT	CASSGQGATEAFF	NA	TRBV4-1	TRBJ1-1	TRBD1
TGTGCCAGCACCCAAGGTGGGACAGGGGGTGGAAAGACAGAGACCCAGTACTTC	CASTQGGTGGGKTETQYF	NA	TRBV5-4	TRBJ2-5	TRBD1
TGTGCCAGCTCACCCCCTTTCGAAAACATTCAGTACTTC	CASSPPFENIQYF	NA	TRBV18	TRBJ2-4	NA
TGCAGCGTTCGGGACAGCACTGCCTATGGCTACACCTTC	CSVRDSTAYGYTF	NA	TRBV29-1	TRBJ1-2	TRBD1
TGTGCCAGCTCACCGAGGGGCGGAGATGGCTACACCTTC	CASSPRGGDGYTF	NA	TRBV18	TRBJ1-2	NA
TGTGCCAGCAACCCCCGGGGAGTGAACACTGAAGCTTTCTTT	CASNPRGVNTEAFF	NA	TRBV2	TRBJ1-1	NA